Listed here are 18 T cell receptor beta chains from one sample, sequenced in a study of T cells in women clearing cervical HPV infection. Method: immunoSEQ multiplex PCR; TCRdb's copy keeps in-frame clones and lacks some. This sample's table has 14,000 or so clones. Sequencing used blood buffy coat. The receptor source for this set is a woman aged 18 to 75 with a cervical HPV16 infection that either progressed to CIN3+ or cleared (not recorded which).

To note about this clone: The sequence runs out 3 residues before the end of the CDR3; the remainder is reconstructed from the germline J gene. This chain links TRBV7-2 with TRBJ2-7; perhaps TRBD1 as D (5 bases). The CDR3 sequence is 15 residues long. Looked up from germline, CDR1 is SGHTA and CDR2 is FQGNSA. V lost 5 bases to trimming and J lost 1 base, with 15 bases between them. The CDR3 loop reads CASSPYQTASYEQYF. The DNA read from the CDR3 is TGTGCCAGCAGCCCTTACCAGACAGCATCCTACGAG.

Details on this clone: Read sequence stops 3 residues before the CDR3 end, and the germline J gene provides the missing end. The chain joins TRBV11-2 to TRBJ2-3; TRBD1 might be the D (5 bases). This CDR3 region has 13 residues. CDR1 and CDR2 (germline): SGHAT, FQNNGV. This CDR3 is CASSSQQDQPQYF. Partial CDR3 DNA: TGTGCCAGCAGCTCCCAACAGGATCAGCCG. Drawing the rest from reference TRBV11-2 and TRBJ2-3, the complete variable domain is EAGVAQSPRYKIIEKRQSVAFWCNPISGHATLYWYQQILGQGPKLLIQFQNNGVVDDSQLPKDRFSAERLKGVDSTLKIQPAKLEDSAVYLCASSSQQDQPQYFGPGTRLTVL.

Notes on this clone: The read finishes 3 residues shy of the CDR3 end, and the germline J gene is used to complete it. This rearrangement joins TRBV6-1 to TRBJ2-4; no clear D. CDR1 and CDR2 from the germline V gene are MNHNS and SASEGT. The CDR3 consists of 15 residues. The DNA read from the CDR3 is TGTGCCAGCAGTGAAGCCAGCACTTCCAACTATGGT. Amino acid sequence: CASSEASTSNYG. The whole CDR3 region reads CASSEASTSNYGQYF.

This CDR3 is CASSLQGGWNEQFF. The sequenced part of the CDR3 DNA is TGTGCCAGCAGCTTACAGGGGGGATGGAATGAG. The genes are TRBV7-6 and TRBJ2-1; D is perhaps TRBD1 (7 bases). The missing CDR3 end, 3 residues past where the read stops, is filled in from the germline J gene. CDR1 is SGHVS, CDR2 FNYEAQ, per germline. The length of the CDR3 is 14 residues. The germline V and J ends were trimmed by 2 bases and 7 bases, with 12 bases remaining between them.

A note on this clone: From the germline J gene comes the end of the CDR3, since the read stops 3 residues before it. The rearrangement links TRBV14 to TRBJ1-1; weak D call: TRBD1 (5 bases). The ends were cut back, 4 bases at V and 1 base at J, with 7 bases in the middle. This CDR3 spans 13 amino acids. Germline CDR1 SGHDN, CDR2 FVKESK. CDR3 DNA (partial): TGTGCCAGCAGCCGCGACAGGAACACTGAA. Protein sequence: CASSRDRNTE. The entire CDR3 sequence reads CASSRDRNTEAFF.

A remark on this clone: The CDR3 goes on 3 residues after the read ends, and that part is filled in from the germline J gene. The chain couples TRBV2 to TRBJ1-5, with D possibly matching TRBD1 (5 bases). Germline lookup yields CDR1 SNHLY and CDR2 FYNNEI. There are 17 residues in the CDR3. Trimming left V 5 bases short and J 2 bases short, with 19 bases between. The sequenced CDR3 bases are TGTGCCAGCAGTTCCCCGGGACTGACCCGGGGCAATCAGCCC. It codes for CASSSPGLTRGNQP. The full CDR3 protein reads CASSSPGLTRGNQPQHF.

The part of the CDR3 DNA that was read is TGTGCCAGCAGCTTAGGACGGGGATCAGATACG. Its protein product is CASSLGRGSDT. The whole CDR3 protein reads CASSLGRGSDTQYF. The chain couples TRBV7-6 to TRBJ2-3, with D maybe TRBD2 (5 bases). Sequencing ends 3 residues short of the CDR3 end; the germline J gene provides the rest. The V end lost 1 base, the J end lost 4 bases, and 9 bases lay between the germline ends. The germline gives CDR1 SGHVS, CDR2 FNYEAQ. CDR3 size: 14 residues.

Notes on this clone: The sequenced fragment ends 3 residues before the CDR3 boundary, so the rest is inferred from the germline J gene. The chain recombines TRBV6-1 with TRBJ2-4; D is possibly TRBD1 (6 bases). Per germline, CDR1 MNHNS and CDR2 SASEGT. V lost 3 bases and J 0 bases, leaving 6 bases between the germline ends. This CDR3 is built from 14 residues. The sequenced part of the CDR3 DNA is TGTGCCAGCAGTGACAGGGGAGCCAAAAACATT. It encodes CASSDRGAKNI. The whole CDR3 sequence is CASSDRGAKNIQYF.

As for this clone: The observed sequence ends 3 residues before the CDR3 terminus, with the missing tail filled in from the germline J gene. The rearrangement links TRBV18 to TRBJ2-5; no clear D gene. The CDR3 has 13 residues. The germline V gene encodes CDR1 KGHSH and CDR2 LQKENI. Trimming pared 0 bases from V and 2 bases from J, leaving 4 bases between. The CDR3 protein is CASSPPPQETQYF. The DNA read from the CDR3 is TGTGCCAGCTCACCACCCCCTCAAGAGACC. Filled out from reference TRBV18 and TRBJ2-5, the complete variable domain reads NAGVMQNPRHLVRRRGQEARLRCSPMKGHSHVYWYRQLPEEGLKFMVYLQKENIIDESGMPKERFSAEFPKEGPSILRIQQVVRGDSAAYFCASSPPPQETQYFGPGTRLLVL.

By frequency, this clone registers medium-sized (0.01 to 0.1%). The missing CDR3 end, 3 residues past where the read stops, is filled in from the germline J gene. This chain links TRBV2 with TRBJ2-5; D is perhaps TRBD2 (5 bases). V lost 2 bases, J lost 7 bases, and 11 bases lay in between. CDR1 is SNHLY and CDR2 is FYNNEI in the germline V gene. The CDR3 consists of 13 residues. Incomplete CDR3 DNA: TGTGCCAGCAGTGAACGCCCGGCGGGGACC. Its protein product is CASSERPAGT. The CDR3, in full, reads CASSERPAGTQYF.

Worth noting for this clone: The missing CDR3 end, 3 residues past where the read stops, is filled in from the germline J gene. V and J are TRBV7-6 and TRBJ2-2, with D perhaps matching TRBD2 (6 bases). This CDR3 is 13 amino acids long. Trimming pared 2 bases from V and 8 bases from J, leaving 9 bases between. CDR1 and CDR2 (germline): SGHVS, FNYEAQ. CDR3 protein: CASSLQGGGELFF. The CDR3 DNA, read in part, is TGTGCCAGCAGCTTACAGGGAGGTGGGGAG. The full variable domain, with the rest looked up from reference TRBV7-6 and TRBJ2-2, is GAGVSQSPRYKVTKRGQDVALRCDPISGHVSLYWYRQALGQGPEFLTYFNYEAQQDKSGLPNDRFSAERPEGSISTLTIQRTEQRDSAMYRCASSLQGGGELFFGEGSRLTVL.

Comments on this clone: The CDR3 end falls 3 residues outside the read, so it is completed with the germline J gene. This chain joins TRBV6-1 and TRBJ1-2, with a weak D call TRBD1 (6 bases). CDR3 length: 13 amino acids. V lost 4 bases to trimming and J lost 2 bases, with 8 bases between them. Germline V lookup: CDR1 MNHNS, CDR2 SASEGT. CDR3 residues: CASSGTVNYGYTF. CDR3 bases read: TGTGCCAGCAGTGGGACAGTGAACTATGGC.

With respect to this clone: At one end, the junction sequence differs from germline, possibly due to a read error. Read data end 3 residues before the CDR3 end; the end is taken from the germline J gene. Other DNA sequences in this sample translate to the same CDR3. The chain links TRBV7-6 to TRBJ1-3; 7 bases are a match to TRBD1. Germline V gene sequence: CDR1 SGHVS, CDR2 FNYEAQ. The CDR3 has 15 amino acids. CDR3: CASSSQTGLGNTIYF. The CDR3 DNA, read in part, is TGTGCCAGCAGCTCCCAGACAGGGCTGGGAAACACT.

Details on this clone: The observed sequence ends 3 residues before the CDR3 terminus, with the missing tail filled in from the germline J gene. The V call is TRBV28, the J call TRBJ2-7, with D possibly being TRBD1 (5 bases). V lost 2 bases and J lost 0, with 14 bases in between. Germline CDR1 reads MDHEN; CDR2 reads SYDVKM. This CDR3 region has 16 residues. The covered CDR3 bases are TGTGCCAGCAGTTTAACCGACAGACTTTACTCCTACGAG. Its translation: CASSLTDRLYSYE. The whole CDR3 sequence reads CASSLTDRLYSYEQYF.

Points on this clone: The read terminates 3 residues ahead of where the CDR3 ends, so the germline J gene completes it. The J gene is TRBJ1-2, the V gene TRBV7-2; TRBD1 might be the D (6 bases). Germline CDR1 and CDR2: SGHTA and FQGNSA. This CDR3 has 15 residues. The sequenced CDR3 bases are TGTGCCAGCAGCATACATAGCGGGGGGGCCTACGAC. Protein sequence: CASSIHSGGAYD. The whole CDR3 is CASSIHSGGAYDYTF.

Notes on this clone: The observed sequence ends 3 residues before the CDR3 terminus, with the missing tail filled in from the germline J gene. The rearrangement joins TRBV30 to TRBJ2-7; possibly TRBD2 for D (6 bases). The V and J ends lost 2 bases and 6 bases respectively, with 23 bases between them. There are 16 residues in the CDR3. Germline V gene lookup returns CDR1 GTSNPN and CDR2 SVGIG (reference sequence). The CDR3 DNA, read in part, is TGTGCCTGGAGTCAACTCCCGCGGGGAAGCTGGGGCGAG. Amino acids: CAWSQLPRGSWGE. The whole CDR3 reads CAWSQLPRGSWGEQYF.

Incomplete CDR3 DNA: TGTGCCAGCAGCCAAGATGGGAAAGGGGGCACCTCTGGAAACACC. Translated: CASSQDGKGGTSGNT. The full CDR3 sequence reads CASSQDGKGGTSGNTIYF. The chain links TRBV4-2 to TRBJ1-3; 7 bases agree with TRBD1. The CDR3 goes on 3 residues after the read ends, and that part is filled in from the germline J gene. The CDR3 covers 18 residues. The germline V gene has CDR1 LGHNA and CDR2 YNFKEQ. Trimming cost V 0 bases and J 0 bases; bases outside gene matches: 8.

About this clone: Coverage ceases 3 residues before the CDR3 finishes, and the germline J gene fills in the end. V gene TRBV7-6 combines with J gene TRBJ1-6, with TRBD1 matching over 7 bases. The V segment lost 4 bases and the J segment 7 bases; nucleotides outside the gene matches: 7. From germline, CDR1 is SGHVS and CDR2 FNYEAQ. The CDR3 contains 15 residues. The sequenced part of the CDR3 DNA is TGTGCCAGCAGCTATGACGGGGACAGCAATTCACCC. This sequence encodes CASSYDGDSNSP. The whole CDR3 sequence is CASSYDGDSNSPLHF.